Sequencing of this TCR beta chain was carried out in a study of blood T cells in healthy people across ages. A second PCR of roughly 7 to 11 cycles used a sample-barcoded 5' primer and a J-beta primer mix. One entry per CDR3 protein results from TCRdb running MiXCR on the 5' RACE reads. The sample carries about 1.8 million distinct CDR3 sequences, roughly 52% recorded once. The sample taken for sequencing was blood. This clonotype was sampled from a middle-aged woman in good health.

In DNA form, the CDR3 reads TGTGCCAGCAGTGTCCGGGAAAATGAAAAACTGTTTTTT. It yields the protein CASSVRENEKLFF. This chain joins TRBV12-3 or TRBV12-4 and TRBJ1-4; D remains ambiguous. The CDR3 runs 13 residues. The V end was cut by 5 bases, the J end by 5 bases, with 9 bases between.